The rows below give T cell receptor beta chains drawn from one sample of a study of blood T cell repertoires in COVID-19. Measured with immunoSEQ multiplex PCR; TCRdb has only the in-frame clones, and not every one. Of approximately 180,000 clones in the sample, less than 90% were seen once. The specimen sequenced was PBMCs or T cells enriched from blood (not recorded which). These receptors originate from a human donor with acute COVID-19. The donor label of this sample is uncertain. The CDR3 runs from the conserved cysteine through the conserved F or W. Fields, in order: D gene, J gene, V gene, clone size, CDR3 protein, CDR3 DNA. The D gene is left open where the match is weak. Only part of the rows carry a size: once, few, many, or a class if the clone is expanded.

NA | TRBJ2-7 | TRBV6-5 | few | CASRLGQLYEQYF | TGTGCCAGCAGATTAGGACAGCTCTACGAGCAGTACTTC
TRBD1 | TRBJ2-3 | TRBV19 | NA | CASSIQGDTDTQYF | TGTGCCAGTAGTATTCAGGGGGACACAGATACGCAGTATTTT
NA | TRBJ2-1 | TRBV21-1 | NA | CASDRQDYNEQFF | TGTGCCAGCGACCGACAAGATTACAATGAGCAGTTCTTC
TRBD1 | TRBJ2-1 | TRBV7-8 | once | CASSLYRTGDNEQFF | TGTGCCAGCAGCCTCTACCGGACAGGGGACAATGAGCAGTTCTTC
TRBD1 | TRBJ2-7 | TRBV5-4 | NA | CASSTGGRPYEQYF | TGTGCCAGCAGTACAGGGGGCAGGCCCTACGAGCAGTACTTC
TRBD1 | TRBJ1-4 | TRBV7-9 | NA | CASSFLTGTATNEKLFF | TGTGCCAGCAGCTTCTTGACAGGGACTGCAACTAATGAAAAACTGTTTTTT
NA | TRBJ1-2 | TRBV4-3 | NA | CASSQHTRDIRDGYTF | TGCGCCAGCAGCCAACACACCCGGGACATTCGGGATGGCTACACCTTC
NA | TRBJ1-2 | TRBV3-1/TRBV3-2 | NA | CASTRRALSGGYTF | TGTGCCAGTACCCGCAGGGCGTTATCCGGCGGCTACACCTTC
NA | TRBJ2-7 | TRBV21-1 | NA | CASSKAIRTGFGDEQYF | TGTGCCAGCAGCAAAGCTATCCGGACAGGGTTTGGTGACGAGCAGTACTTC
NA | TRBJ1-4 | TRBV4-2 | few | CASSQGLDLLGGVQKLFF | TGTGCCAGCAGCCAAGGGCTCGACCTTCTGGGGGGGGTCCAAAAACTGTTTTTT
TRBD1 | TRBJ2-7 | TRBV11-2 | NA | CASSPVQGVSYEQYF | TGTGCCAGCAGCCCCGTACAGGGGGTTTCCTACGAGCAGTACTTC
NA | TRBJ2-7 | TRBV5-6 | NA | CASSLGASYEQYF | TGTGCCAGCAGCCTCGGAGCGTCCTACGAGCAGTACTTC
NA | TRBJ2-2 | TRBV3-1/TRBV3-2 | NA | CASSQALTSTDTGELFF | TGTGCCAGCAGCCAAGCTTTAACTAGCACGGACACCGGGGAGCTGTTTTTT
TRBD1 | TRBJ2-2 | TRBV12-5 | NA | CASGSTPGTANTGELFF | TGTGCTAGTGGTTCCACCCCCGGGACAGCAAACACCGGGGAGCTGTTTTTT
TRBD2 | TRBJ2-3 | TRBV3-1/TRBV3-2 | once | CASSPGGTTDTQYF | TGTGCCAGCAGCCCGGGGGGGACCACAGATACGCAGTATTTT
TRBD1 | TRBJ1-4 | TRBV5-1 | NA | CASSSSGQGANEKLFF | TGCGCCAGCAGCTCATCTGGACAGGGGGCTAATGAAAAACTGTTTTTT
NA | TRBJ1-5 | TRBV21-1 | NA | CASKYKHSNQPQHF | TGTGCCAGCAAATACAAACATAGCAATCAGCCCCAGCATTTT
NA | TRBJ1-1 | TRBV29-1 | NA | CSVVSQENTEAFF | TGCAGCGTTGTCTCACAGGAGAACACTGAAGCTTTCTTT
TRBD1 | TRBJ2-2 | TRBV5-5 | NA | CASSQGQPNTGELFF | TGTGCCAGCAGCCAGGGACAGCCGAACACCGGGGAGCTGTTTTTT
TRBD2 | TRBJ2-5 | TRBV29-1 | NA | CSVDLAGGPETQYF | TGCAGCGTTGACCTAGCGGGGGGGCCAGAGACCCAGTACTTC
TRBD1 | TRBJ1-2 | TRBV24-1 | NA | CATSDTQTTGQGALGGYTF | TGTGCCACCAGTGACACTCAAACAACCGGACAGGGGGCACTGGGTGGCTACACCTTC
TRBD1 | TRBJ1-2 | TRBV6-5 | NA | CASSPQGVYGYTF | TGTGCCAGCAGTCCCCAGGGGGTATATGGCTACACCTTC
NA | TRBJ1-6 | TRBV6-4 | once | CASSGTADSPLHF | TGTGCCAGCAGTGGGACAGCCGATTCACCCCTCCACTTT
TRBD1 | TRBJ1-5 | TRBV30 | few | CAWSGQGGLGNQPQHF | TGTGCCTGGAGTGGACAGGGGGGTCTTGGCAATCAGCCCCAGCATTTT
TRBD1 | TRBJ1-4 | TRBV27 | NA | CASSIWTGGDEKLFF | TGTGCCAGCAGTATATGGACAGGGGGAGATGAAAAACTGTTTTTT
TRBD1 | TRBJ2-7 | TRBV5-6 | NA | CASSHTTGVGEQYF | TGTGCCAGCAGCCACACTACAGGGGTTGGCGAGCAGTACTTC
TRBD1 | TRBJ1-2 | TRBV18 | NA | CASSRDGTGNGYTF | TGTGCCAGCTCAAGAGACGGGACAGGGAATGGCTACACCTTC
NA | TRBJ1-3 | TRBV18 | NA | CASSPREGESGNTIYF | TGTGCCAGCTCACCACGAGAGGGAGAGTCCGGAAACACCATATATTTT
NA | TRBJ2-1 | TRBV20-1 | NA | CSASSLAIGARYNEQFF | TGCAGTGCTAGTTCACTAGCAATCGGTGCACGGTACAATGAGCAGTTCTTC
TRBD1 | TRBJ2-3 | TRBV7-2 | few | CASSADRGFRSTDTQYF | TGTGCCAGCAGCGCCGACAGGGGGTTTAGGAGCACAGATACGCAGTATTTT
TRBD1 | TRBJ1-1 | TRBV6-1 | NA | CASSEARGLNTEAFF | TGTGCCAGCAGTGAAGCCAGGGGGCTGAACACTGAAGCTTTCTTT
NA | TRBJ1-2 | TRBV3-1/TRBV3-2 | NA | CASSQARAAGGYTF | TGTGCCAGCAGCCAAGCCCGGGCCGCGGGTGGCTACACCTTC
TRBD2 | TRBJ2-1 | TRBV11-2 | once | CASTGGGAQFF | TGTGCCAGCACCGGCGGGGGAGCTCAGTTCTTC
TRBD1 | TRBJ1-2 | TRBV27 | NA | CASSSRQGGYGYTF | TGTGCCAGCAGTTCGCGACAGGGGGGTTATGGCTACACCTTC
TRBD2 | TRBJ2-5 | TRBV30 | NA | CVGGGRETQYF | TGTGTCGGGGGAGGGAGAGAGACCCAGTACTTC
TRBD1 | TRBJ2-1 | TRBV5-1 | few | CASSPQGDYNEQFF | TGCGCCAGCAGTCCTCAGGGGGACTACAATGAGCAGTTCTTC
TRBD1 | TRBJ2-2 | TRBV5-6 | NA | CASSFDRGYTGELFF | TGTGCCAGCAGTTTTGACAGGGGGTACACCGGGGAGCTGTTTTTT
TRBD1 | TRBJ1-1 | TRBV6-5 | NA | CASSPGTGVTEAFF | TGTGCCAGCAGTCCCGGGACAGGGGTCACTGAAGCTTTCTTT
TRBD2 | TRBJ2-5 | TRBV7-6 | NA | CASSLGASGGASRETQYF | TGTGCCAGCAGCTTAGGGGCTAGCGGGGGGGCCTCACGAGAGACCCAGTACTTC
TRBD1 | TRBJ1-4 | TRBV7-9 | NA | CASSTGREKLFF | TGTGCCAGCTCGACAGGGCGTGAAAAACTGTTTTTT
NA | TRBJ2-7 | TRBV13 | NA | CASRIGHRDGEQYF | TGTGCCAGCAGGATCGGCCACAGAGATGGCGAGCAGTACTTC